This T cell receptor (beta chain) was sequenced for a study of cytomegalovirus exposure and HLA in healthy donors. Regarding the study as a whole: HLA allele associations emerged for 16,951 TCR beta sequences in a later analysis, at 0.05 false discovery rate. CMV serostatus stood as the only immune exposure information on hand. The authors reported that TCR beta sequences could predict HLA-A and HLA-B alleles. These predictions were accurate for most subjects in the first cohort.

It was with 60 Vbeta and 13 Jbeta primers that the PCR ran. Using immunoSEQ multiplex PCR, the repertoire was profiled, and TCRdb retains in-frame clones only, with some absent. In the table there are around 130,000 clones, over 65% of which are singletons. Concerning this clone: Antigen specificity is unknown.

The CDR3 contains 15 residues. V was cut by 6 bases and J by 3 bases, with 18 bases left in between. Germline CDR1 is MNHEY and CDR2 is SMNVEV (reference sequence). Sequenced input: PBMCs. The J gene is TRBJ2-7, the V gene TRBV27; no clear D. This clonotype was obtained from a woman in her thirties in good health and CMV-seronegative. The CDR3 loop is CASSGSLPPGYEQYF. The CDR3 DNA sequence: TGTGCCAGCAGCGGTAGTCTTCCGCCCGGCTACGAGCAGTACTTC.